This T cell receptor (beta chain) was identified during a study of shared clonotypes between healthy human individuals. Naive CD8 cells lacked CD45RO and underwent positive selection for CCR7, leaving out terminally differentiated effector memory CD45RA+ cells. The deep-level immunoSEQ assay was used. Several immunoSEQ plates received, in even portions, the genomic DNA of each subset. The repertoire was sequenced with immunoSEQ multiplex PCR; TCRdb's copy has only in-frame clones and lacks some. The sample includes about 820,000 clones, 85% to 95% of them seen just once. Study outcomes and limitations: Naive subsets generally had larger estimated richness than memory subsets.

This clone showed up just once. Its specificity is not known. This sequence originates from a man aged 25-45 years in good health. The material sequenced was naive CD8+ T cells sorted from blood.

CDR3 nucleotides: TGTGCCAGCAGCTTGGTCTTTGCAACTAATGAAAAACTGTTTTTT. Its protein product is CASSLVFATNEKLFF. The chain uses TRBV5-5 and TRBJ1-4, with D unresolved. With 0 bases removed from V and 0 bases from J, the gap between germline ends came to 6 bases. CDR3 length: 15 residues. Germline V gene lookup returns CDR1 SGHKS and CDR2 YYEKEE (reference sequence).